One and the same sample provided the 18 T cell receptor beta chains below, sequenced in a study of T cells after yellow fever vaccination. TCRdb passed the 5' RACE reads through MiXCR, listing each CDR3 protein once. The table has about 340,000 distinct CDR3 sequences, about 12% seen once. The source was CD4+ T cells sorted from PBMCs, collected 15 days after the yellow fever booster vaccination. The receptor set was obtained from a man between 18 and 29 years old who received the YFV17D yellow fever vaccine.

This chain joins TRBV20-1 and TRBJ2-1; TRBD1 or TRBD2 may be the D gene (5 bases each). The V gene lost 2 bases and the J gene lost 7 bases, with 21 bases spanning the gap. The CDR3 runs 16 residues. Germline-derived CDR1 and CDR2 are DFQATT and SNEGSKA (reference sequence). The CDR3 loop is CSARLFGAGWFNEQFF. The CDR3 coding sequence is TGCAGTGCTAGACTGTTCGGGGCAGGGTGGTTTAATGAGCAGTTCTTC.

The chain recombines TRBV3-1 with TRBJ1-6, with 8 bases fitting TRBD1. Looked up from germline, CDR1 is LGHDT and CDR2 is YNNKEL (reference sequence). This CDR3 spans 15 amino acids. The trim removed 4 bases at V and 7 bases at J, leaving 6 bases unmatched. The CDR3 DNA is TGTGCCAGCAGCCCTTGGACAGGGATGAATTCACCCCTCCACTTT. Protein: CASSPWTGMNSPLHF.

CDR3 in amino acids: CASSFTGTTSGNTIYF. DNA of the CDR3: TGTGCCAGCAGCTTCACCGGGACAACCTCTGGAAACACCATATATTTT. The rearrangement links TRBV7-8 to TRBJ1-3, with a tentative D call TRBD1 (6 bases). Trimming took off 3 bases at V and 0 bases at J, with 12 bases between the two ends. This CDR3 contains 16 residues. CDR1 is SGHVS and CDR2 is FQNEAQ in the germline V gene. Based on the CDR3 plus reference TRBV7-8 and TRBJ1-3, the full variable domain is GAGVSQSPRYKVAKRGQDVALRCDPISGHVSLFWYQQALGQGPEFLTYFQNEAQLDKSGLPSDRFFAERPEGSVSTLKIQRTQQEDSAVYLCASSFTGTTSGNTIYFGEGSWLTVV.

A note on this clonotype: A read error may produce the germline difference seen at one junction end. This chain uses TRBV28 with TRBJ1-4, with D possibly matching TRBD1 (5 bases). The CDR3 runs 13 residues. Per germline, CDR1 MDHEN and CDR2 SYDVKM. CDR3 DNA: TGTGCCAGCAGATTATCGGGGGATGAAAAACTGTTTTTT. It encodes CASRLSGDEKLFF.

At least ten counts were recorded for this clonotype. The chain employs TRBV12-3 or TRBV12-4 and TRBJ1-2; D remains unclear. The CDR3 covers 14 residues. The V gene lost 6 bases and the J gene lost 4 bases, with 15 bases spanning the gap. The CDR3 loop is CASSSPPGIYGYTF. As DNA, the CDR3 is TGTGCCAGCAGCTCCCCTCCCGGGATCTATGGCTACACCTTC.

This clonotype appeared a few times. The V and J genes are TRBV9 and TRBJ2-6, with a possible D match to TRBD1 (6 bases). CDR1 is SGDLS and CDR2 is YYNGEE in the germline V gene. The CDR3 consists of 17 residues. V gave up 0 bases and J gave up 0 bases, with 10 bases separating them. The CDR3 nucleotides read TGTGCCAGCAGCGTAGGAGGGGGACCCTCTGGGGCCAACGTCCTGACTTTC. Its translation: CASSVGGGPSGANVLTF.

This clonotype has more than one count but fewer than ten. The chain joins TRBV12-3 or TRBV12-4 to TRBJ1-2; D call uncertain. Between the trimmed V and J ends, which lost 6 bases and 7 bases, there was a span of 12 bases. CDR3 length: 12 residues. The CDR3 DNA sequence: TGTGCCAGCAGGGGAGGGTACGGTGGCTACACCTTC. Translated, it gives CASRGGYGGYTF.

The CDR3 sequence is CASKEGGPWYNEQFF. The CDR3 DNA is TGTGCCAGCAAAGAGGGGGGCCCGTGGTACAATGAGCAGTTCTTC. This chain uses TRBV5-4 with TRBJ2-1; either TRBD1 or TRBD2 may fit D (6 bases each). The CDR3 is 15 residues long. The ends were cut back, 6 bases at V and 4 bases at J, with 17 bases in the middle. Per the germline V gene, CDR1 is SGHNT and CDR2 is YYREEE (reference sequence). Looking up the rest from reference TRBV5-4 and TRBJ2-1 gives the full variable domain: ETGVTQSPTHLIKTRGQQVTLRCSSQSGHNTVSWYQQALGQGPQFIFQYYREEENGRGNFPPRFSGLQFPNYSSELNVNALELDDSALYLCASKEGGPWYNEQFFGPGTRLTVL.

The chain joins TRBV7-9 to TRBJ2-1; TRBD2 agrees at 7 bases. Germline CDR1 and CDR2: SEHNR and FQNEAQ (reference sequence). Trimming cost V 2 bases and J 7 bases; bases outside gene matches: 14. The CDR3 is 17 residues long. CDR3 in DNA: TGTGCCAGCAGCTTAAACGAGGGAGACGGGGGGATGAATGAGCAGTTCTTC. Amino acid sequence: CASSLNEGDGGMNEQFF.

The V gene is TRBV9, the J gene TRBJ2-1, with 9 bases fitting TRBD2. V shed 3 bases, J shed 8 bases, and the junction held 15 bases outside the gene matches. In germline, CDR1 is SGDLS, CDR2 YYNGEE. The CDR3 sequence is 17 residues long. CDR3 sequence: CASSARGGGVLADEQFF. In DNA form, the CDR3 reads TGTGCCAGCAGCGCGCGCGGGGGGGGCGTTTTGGCGGATGAGCAGTTCTTC.

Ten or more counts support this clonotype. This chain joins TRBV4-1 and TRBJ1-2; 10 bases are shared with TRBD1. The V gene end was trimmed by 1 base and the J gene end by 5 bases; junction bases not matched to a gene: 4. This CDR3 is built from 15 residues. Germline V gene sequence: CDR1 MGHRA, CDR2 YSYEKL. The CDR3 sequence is CASSQGQGAGYGYTF. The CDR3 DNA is TGCGCCAGCAGCCAAGGACAGGGGGCTGGGTATGGCTACACCTTC.

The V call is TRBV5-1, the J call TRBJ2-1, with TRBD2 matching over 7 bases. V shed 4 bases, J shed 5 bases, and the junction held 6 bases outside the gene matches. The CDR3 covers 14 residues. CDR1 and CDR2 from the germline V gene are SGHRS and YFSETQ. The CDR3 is CASSGEGRDNEQFF. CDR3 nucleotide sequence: TGCGCCAGCAGCGGAGAGGGGAGGGACAATGAGCAGTTCTTC.

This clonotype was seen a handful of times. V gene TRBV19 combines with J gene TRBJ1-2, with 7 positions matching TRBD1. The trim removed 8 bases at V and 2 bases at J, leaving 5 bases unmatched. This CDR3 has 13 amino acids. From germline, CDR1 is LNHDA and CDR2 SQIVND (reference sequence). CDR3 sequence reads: CASQNRGNYGYTF. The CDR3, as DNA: TGTGCCAGTCAGAACAGGGGAAACTATGGCTACACCTTC.

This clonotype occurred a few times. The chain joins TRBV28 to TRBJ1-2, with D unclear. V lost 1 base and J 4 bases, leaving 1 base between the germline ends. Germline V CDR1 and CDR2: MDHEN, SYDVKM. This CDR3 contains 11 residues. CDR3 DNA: TGTGCCAGCAGTTTATTCTATGGCTACACCTTC. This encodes CASSLFYGYTF.

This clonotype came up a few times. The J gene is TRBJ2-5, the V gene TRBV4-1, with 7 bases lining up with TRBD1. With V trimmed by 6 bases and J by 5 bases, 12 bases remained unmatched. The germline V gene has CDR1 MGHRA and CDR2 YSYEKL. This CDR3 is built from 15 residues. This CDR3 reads CASRGPTGSSETQYF. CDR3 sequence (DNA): TGCGCCAGCAGGGGACCGACAGGGTCATCGGAGACCCAGTACTTC.

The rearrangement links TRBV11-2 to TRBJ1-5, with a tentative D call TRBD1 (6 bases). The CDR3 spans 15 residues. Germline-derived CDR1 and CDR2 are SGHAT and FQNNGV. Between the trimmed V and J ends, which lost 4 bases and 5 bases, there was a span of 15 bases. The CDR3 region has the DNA TGTGCCAGCAGCTCGGGGGGGGCGAGTTATCAGCCCCAGCATTTT. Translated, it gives CASSSGGASYQPQHF. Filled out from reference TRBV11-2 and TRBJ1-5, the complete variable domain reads EAGVAQSPRYKIIEKRQSVAFWCNPISGHATLYWYQQILGQGPKLLIQFQNNGVVDDSQLPKDRFSAERLKGVDSTLKIQPAKLEDSAVYLCASSSGGASYQPQHFGDGTRLSIL.

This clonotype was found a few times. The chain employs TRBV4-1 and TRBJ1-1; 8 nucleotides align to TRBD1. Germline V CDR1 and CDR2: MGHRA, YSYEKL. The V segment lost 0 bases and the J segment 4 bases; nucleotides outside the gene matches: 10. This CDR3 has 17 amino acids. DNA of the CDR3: TGCGCCAGCAGCCAAGATCCGACAGGGGTTATGGTCACTGAAGCTTTCTTT. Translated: CASSQDPTGVMVTEAFF.

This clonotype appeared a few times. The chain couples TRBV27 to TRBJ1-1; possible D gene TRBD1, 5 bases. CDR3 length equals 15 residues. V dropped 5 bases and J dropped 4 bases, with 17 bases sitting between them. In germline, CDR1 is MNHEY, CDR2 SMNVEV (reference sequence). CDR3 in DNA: TGTGCCAGCAGTGGCCTCCGGGGGAAGGGCACTGAAGCTTTCTTT. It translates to CASSGLRGKGTEAFF.